Presented here are 7 T cell receptor beta chains from one specimen sequenced in a study of cytomegalovirus exposure and HLA in healthy donors. The PCR made use of 60 Vbeta and 13 Jbeta primers. The method was immunoSEQ multiplex PCR; TCRdb's version includes in-frame clones alone and lacks a portion of them. This repertoire shows about 82,000 clones, around four fifths found once; its top ten account for 6.2%. The specimen sequenced was PBMCs. These receptors came from a woman aged 45-65 years in good health and CMV-seropositive.

The chain joins TRBV6-6 to TRBJ1-1; D gene ambiguous. V gave up 0 bases and J gave up 6 bases, with 5 bases separating them. The CDR3 totals 12 residues. Germline values: CDR1 MNHNY, CDR2 SVGAGI (reference sequence). CDR3 loop: CASSYSEAEAFF. The CDR3 DNA sequence: TGTGCCAGCAGTTACTCGGAGGCTGAAGCTTTCTTT.

This chain connects TRBV11-2 to TRBJ2-5, with 9 bases lining up with TRBD2. V lost 5 bases to trimming and J lost 4 bases; unmatched junction nucleotides: 5. This CDR3 has 14 residues. In germline, CDR1 is SGHAT, CDR2 FQNNGV. The CDR3 spells CASSTRGGVETQYF. CDR3 coding DNA: TGTGCCAGCAGCACCCGCGGGGGGGTAGAGACCCAGTACTTC.

This chain links TRBV30 with TRBJ2-1; D may be TRBD2 (6 bases). The germline V gene has CDR1 GTSNPN and CDR2 SVGIG (reference sequence). Trimming removed 5 bases at V and 4 bases at J, with 15 bases between. The CDR3 has 14 residues. CDR3 sequence: CAWSWGGAYNEQFF. The CDR3, as DNA: TGTGCCTGGTCTTGGGGCGGGGCTTACAATGAGCAGTTCTTC.

This clone showed up just a few times. This chain joins TRBV6-6 and TRBJ2-1; D perhaps matches TRBD2 (7 bases). Per germline, CDR1 MNHNY and CDR2 SVGAGI (reference sequence). V dropped 6 bases and J dropped 12 bases, with 15 bases sitting between them. The CDR3 extends over 12 amino acids. DNA for the CDR3: TGTGCCAGCAGCCTACCAGGGGAGGGGCAGTTCTTC. Protein sequence: CASSLPGEGQFF.

The sample holds a few counts of this clone. The chain has TRBV11-2 and TRBJ1-1; D uncertain. V was cut by 1 base and J by 7 bases, with 7 bases left in between. CDR3 size: 12 residues. Germline-derived CDR1 and CDR2 are SGHAT and FQNNGV. The CDR3 spells CASSLAFGEAFF. The CDR3 bases are TGTGCCAGCAGCTTAGCTTTCGGTGAAGCTTTCTTT.

The chain recombines TRBV6-6 with TRBJ2-7; 10 bases are a match to TRBD2. The CDR3 has 14 amino acids. From germline, CDR1 is MNHNY and CDR2 SVGAGI (reference sequence). V trimming: 2 bases; J trimming: 6 bases; junction bases outside the gene matches: 4. The CDR3 nucleotides read TGTGCCAGCAGTTACCGGCTAGCGGGAGTCGAGCAGTACTTC. Amino acid sequence: CASSYRLAGVEQYF.

The chain joins TRBV7-8 to TRBJ2-7; TRBD2 agrees at 13 bases. CDR3 length: 20 amino acids. CDR1 is SGHVS, CDR2 FQNEAQ, per germline. With V trimmed by 6 bases and J by 4 bases, 21 bases remained unmatched. This chain's CDR3 is CASSYLRLAGGGLGTYEQYF. The CDR3 bases are TGTGCCAGCAGTTACTTACGACTAGCGGGAGGTGGTTTAGGGACGTACGAGCAGTACTTC.